A selection of T cell receptor beta chains follows, all from one sample in a study of blood T cell repertoires in COVID-19. Clones were sequenced by immunoSEQ multiplex PCR, and TCRdb holds only the in-frame ones, with some missing. Here the sample spans roughly 120,000 clones, approximately 84% being singletons. The sample comprised peripheral blood. All receptors come from a man in his 70s with active or convalescent COVID-19. Both conserved end residues are part of each CDR3. D genes are given only for firm matches. Not all rows give a size; the values are once, few, many and, for expanded clones, a class.

J gene: TRBJ2-5
V gene: TRBV5-4
clone size: once
D gene: -
CDR3 DNA: TGTGCCAGCAGCTTTCAGGGGTCAGAGACCCAGTACTTC
CDR3 protein: CASSFQGSETQYF

J gene: TRBJ2-5
V gene: TRBV5-1
clone size: -
D gene: TRBD1
CDR3 DNA: TGCGCCAGCAGCTTGGCGGGACAGGGGGCAGAGACCCAGTACTTC
CDR3 protein: CASSLAGQGAETQYF

J gene: TRBJ2-2
V gene: TRBV14
clone size: -
D gene: -
CDR3 DNA: TGTGCCAGCAGCCAAGATCAAAACCGGCTCCAGGCCGGGGAGCTGTTTTTT
CDR3 protein: CASSQDQNRLQAGELFF

J gene: TRBJ2-1
V gene: TRBV27
clone size: -
D gene: TRBD2
CDR3 DNA: TGTGCCAGCAGTTTATTAGGCGGGGGGGCCAGGTCGAATGAGCAGTTCTTC
CDR3 protein: CASSLLGGGARSNEQFF

J gene: TRBJ2-2
V gene: TRBV27
clone size: -
D gene: TRBD2
CDR3 DNA: TGTGCCAGCAGTTTATCCCAGACTAGCGGGAGAAAGAGCGGGGAGCTGTTTTTT
CDR3 protein: CASSLSQTSGRKSGELFF

J gene: TRBJ2-1
V gene: TRBV5-8
clone size: -
D gene: TRBD2
CDR3 DNA: TGTGCCAGCAGCTTTGGGACTAGCGTTTACAATGAGCAGTTCTTC
CDR3 protein: CASSFGTSVYNEQFF

J gene: TRBJ2-1
V gene: TRBV5-1
clone size: once
D gene: -
CDR3 DNA: TGCGCCAGCAGCTTCCAATCCTACAATGAGCAGTTCTTC
CDR3 protein: CASSFQSYNEQFF

J gene: TRBJ1-1
V gene: TRBV5-6
clone size: -
D gene: TRBD1
CDR3 DNA: TGTGCCAGCAGCCTAGGACAGGGGCGGTCGTACACTGAAGCTTTCTTT
CDR3 protein: CASSLGQGRSYTEAFF

J gene: TRBJ1-2
V gene: TRBV5-1
clone size: -
D gene: TRBD1
CDR3 DNA: TGCGCCAGCAGCTTGGGGGGGACAGGGCGAGGCTACACCTTC
CDR3 protein: CASSLGGTGRGYTF

J gene: TRBJ1-2
V gene: TRBV6-5
clone size: -
D gene: TRBD1
CDR3 DNA: TGTGCCAGCAGACAGGGGGCGAGAGGCTACACCTTC
CDR3 protein: CASRQGARGYTF

J gene: TRBJ2-2
V gene: TRBV11-2
clone size: -
D gene: TRBD1
CDR3 DNA: TGTGCCAGCAGCACGAGTCTCAGGGGGCGCCGAACCGGGGAGCTGTTTTTT
CDR3 protein: CASSTSLRGRRTGELFF